The TCR beta chain under discussion was sequenced for a study of blood T cells in healthy people across ages. The study's findings and limits: Among long-lived donors, naive CD4+ cells were more numerous and diversity higher than in aged donors.

Combining a sample-barcoded 5' primer with a J-beta primer mix, a second PCR ran for roughly 6 to 12 cycles. TCRdb fed the 5' RACE reads into MiXCR, producing one record per CDR3 protein. The sample contains 790,000 or so distinct CDR3 sequences, approximately 60% of which appear only once. Samples each yielded at least 5 micrograms of total RNA. A word on this clonotype: The antigen remains unidentified.

Per the germline V gene, CDR1 is SGHRS and CDR2 is YFSETQ. Trimming left V 3 bases short and J 5 bases short, with 17 bases between. The CDR3 covers 15 residues. Sample: blood. The origin of this receptor is a man aged 35 to 55 in good health. V is TRBV5-1 and J is TRBJ2-5; D assignment may be TRBD1 or TRBD2 (5 bases each). In DNA form, the CDR3 reads TGCGCCAGCAGCTCTAGCCCCCAGAAGGGGGAGACCCAGTACTTC. Translating it yields CASSSSPQKGETQYF.